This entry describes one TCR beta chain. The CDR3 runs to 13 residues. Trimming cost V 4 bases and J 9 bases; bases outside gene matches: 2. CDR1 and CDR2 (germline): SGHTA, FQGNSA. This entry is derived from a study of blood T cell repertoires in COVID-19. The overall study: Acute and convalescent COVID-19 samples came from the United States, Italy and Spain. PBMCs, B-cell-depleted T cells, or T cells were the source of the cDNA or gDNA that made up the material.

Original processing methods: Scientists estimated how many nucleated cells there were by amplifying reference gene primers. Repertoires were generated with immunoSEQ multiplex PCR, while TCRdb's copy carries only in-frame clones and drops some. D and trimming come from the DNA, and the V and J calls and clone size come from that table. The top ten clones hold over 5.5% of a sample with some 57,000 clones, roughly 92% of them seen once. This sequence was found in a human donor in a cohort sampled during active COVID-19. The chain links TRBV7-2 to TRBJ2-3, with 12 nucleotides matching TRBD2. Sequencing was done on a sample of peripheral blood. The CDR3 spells CASSYGLAGTQYF. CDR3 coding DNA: TGTGCCAGCAGCTACGGACTAGCGGGGACGCAGTATTTT.